The rows below give T cell receptor beta chains drawn from one sample of a study of cytomegalovirus exposure and HLA in healthy donors. The protocol was immunoSEQ multiplex PCR, while the TCRdb copy is restricted to in-frame clones and leaves out a portion. Of about 110,000 clones detected, around 86% appear once; the ten largest clones hold about 6.9%. Sequenced sample: PBMCs. These receptors were taken from a man younger than 40 in good health and CMV-seropositive. Each CDR3 is given with its conserved first and last residue. Fields, in order: CDR3 length, clone size, J gene, V gene, D gene, CDR3 protein, CDR3 DNA. The D gene is left open where the match is weak. Clone size appears in some rows only: once, few, many, or a class for an expanded clone.

16 . TRBJ1-3 TRBV5-1 TRBD1 CASSLRPRGSGNTIYF TGCGCCAGCAGCTTGAGGCCCAGGGGGTCTGGAAACACCATATATTTT
13 . TRBJ1-5 TRBV10-1 . CASSEIRNQPQHF TGCGCCAGCAGTGAAATCAGAAATCAGCCCCAGCATTTT
14 . TRBJ1-1 TRBV28 TRBD1 CASSSGQASAEAFF TGTGCCAGCAGTTCCGGACAGGCCTCCGCTGAAGCTTTCTTT
21 few TRBJ2-2 TRBV5-1 TRBD1 CASSLDDALTGWKGNTGELFF TGCGCCAGCAGCTTGGATGACGCTCTGACAGGGTGGAAGGGGAACACCGGGGAGCTGTTTTTT
16 . TRBJ1-1 TRBV5-1 TRBD1 CASSLEAGGINTEAFF TGCGCCAGCAGCTTGGAGGCAGGGGGAATTAACACTGAAGCTTTCTTT
16 . TRBJ2-2 TRBV6-5 . CASSYSIRGNTGELFF TGTGCCAGCAGTTACTCGATTCGGGGGAACACCGGGGAGCTGTTTTTT
13 . TRBJ2-7 TRBV23-1 . CARLHGSRYEQYF TGCGCCAGACTACACGGGAGCCGCTACGAGCAGTACTTC
11 . TRBJ1-2 TRBV20-1 . CSARDRLREAF TGCAGTGCTAGAGATCGGTTAAGGGAGGCCTTC
17 . TRBJ2-3 TRBV7-6 TRBD1 CASSFSWTGGNTDTQYF TGTGCCAGCAGCTTCAGCTGGACAGGGGGGAACACAGATACGCAGTATTTT
13 few TRBJ1-5 TRBV4-1 . CASSQFFNQPQHF TGCGCCAGCAGCCAATTCTTCAATCAGCCCCAGCATTTT
15 . TRBJ2-2 TRBV7-2 TRBD2 CASSLASGRTGELFF TGTGCCAGCAGCTTAGCTAGCGGGCGCACCGGGGAGCTGTTTTTT
16 . TRBJ2-3 TRBV30 . CAWEPGTRSRTDTQYF TGTGCCTGGGAGCCGGGGACTCGAAGCCGCACAGATACGCAGTATTTT
16 . TRBJ2-6 TRBV25-1 . CASSGHSGVGANVLTF TGTGCCAGCAGTGGCCATTCGGGGGTCGGGGCCAACGTCCTGACTTTC
15 once TRBJ2-7 TRBV7-9 TRBD1 CASSLGQGRIYEQYF TGTGCCAGCAGCTTGGGACAGGGGAGGATTTACGAGCAGTACTTC
16 . TRBJ2-2 TRBV2 . CASGEGASVVSGELFF TGTGCCAGCGGGGAAGGGGCGTCCGTGGTGTCCGGGGAGCTGTTTTTT
13 few TRBJ1-6 TRBV6-5 . CATSGGVNSPLHF TGTGCCACCTCGGGGGGGGTTAATTCACCCCTCCACTTT
16 . TRBJ2-5 TRBV4-1 TRBD1 CASSPHLGDRGGEQYF TGCGCCAGCAGCCCCCATCTCGGGGACAGGGGAGGGGAGCAGTACTTC
15 . TRBJ2-1 TRBV12-5 TRBD1 CASGLYTGAPNEQFF TGTGCTAGTGGTTTGTACACAGGGGCCCCCAATGAGCAGTTCTTC
15 . TRBJ2-3 TRBV29-1 . CSVEGGTSPTDTQYF TGCAGCGTTGAAGGAGGGACATCCCCCACAGATACGCAGTATTTT
14 . TRBJ1-6 TRBV18 TRBD1 CASSLRQGYSPLHF TGTGCCAGCTCACTACGACAGGGATATTCACCCCTCCACTTT
16 . TRBJ1-1 TRBV5-1 TRBD1 CASTIGAGGSGTEAFF TGCGCCAGCACTATCGGGGCAGGGGGTAGCGGCACTGAAGCTTTCTTT
14 . TRBJ2-5 TRBV11-3 . CASRTGTQEETQYF TGTGCCAGCAGAACAGGGACACAGGAAGAGACCCAGTACTTC
16 . TRBJ1-5 TRBV30 . CALTVKGGYSNQPQHF TGTGCCTTGACAGTAAAGGGCGGATATAGCAATCAGCCCCAGCATTTT
15 . TRBJ2-7 TRBV5-5 . CASSLGPGADYEQYF TGTGCCAGCAGCTTGGGACCAGGGGCCGACTACGAGCAGTACTTC
13 . TRBJ2-7 TRBV5-6 . CASSLGQNSLQYF TGTGCCAGCAGCTTGGGACAGAATAGCCTCCAGTACTTC
14 . TRBJ2-7 TRBV30 TRBD1 CAWSTGQGAYEQYF TGTGCCTGGAGTACGGGACAGGGGGCCTACGAGCAGTACTTC
15 few TRBJ1-1 TRBV10-3 TRBD1 CAISTGQGDNTEAFF TGTGCCATCAGCACGGGACAGGGAGACAACACTGAAGCTTTCTTT
14 . TRBJ1-2 TRBV10-3 . CAITHRTYNYGYTF TGTGCCATCACTCATAGGACATACAACTATGGCTACACCTTC
15 . TRBJ2-1 TRBV9 . CASSVLGQSYNEQFF TGTGCCAGCAGCGTACTGGGCCAATCCTACAATGAGCAGTTCTTC
15 . TRBJ2-7 TRBV2 TRBD1 CASSEGVQGAREQYF TGTGCCAGCAGTGAAGGTGTGCAGGGGGCTCGCGAGCAGTACTTC
14 once TRBJ1-5 TRBV5-1 TRBD1 CASSLGQGTQPQHF TGCGCCAGCAGCTTGGGACAGGGAACTCAGCCCCAGCATTTT
16 once TRBJ2-3 TRBV7-6 . CASSPYRVGGTDTQYF TGTGCCAGCAGCCCCTACAGGGTAGGCGGCACAGATACGCAGTATTTT
14 . TRBJ1-5 TRBV21-1 . CASSNGGDNQPQHF TGTGCCAGCAGCAATGGGGGGGACAATCAGCCCCAGCATTTT
13 . TRBJ2-7 TRBV5-1 TRBD2 CASSIGTRNEQYF TGCGCCAGCAGCATCGGGACTAGAAACGAGCAGTACTTC
14 few TRBJ1-2 TRBV27 TRBD1 CASSSSGGSKGYTF TGTGCCAGCAGTTCTTCAGGGGGCTCTAAGGGCTACACCTTC
14 . TRBJ2-7 TRBV10-3 TRBD1 CAISESRGLYEQYF TGTGCCATCAGTGAGTCAAGGGGGCTATACGAGCAGTACTTC
12 . TRBJ2-7 TRBV6-6 . CASSSRRGEQYF TGTGCCAGCAGTTCCCGTAGAGGCGAGCAGTACTTC
14 . TRBJ1-3 TRBV13 . CASSLGGSGNTIYF TGTGCCAGCAGCTTGGGGGGCTCTGGAAACACCATATATTTT
13 . TRBJ1-2 TRBV2 . CASSENFLYGYTF TGTGCCAGCAGTGAAAACTTCCTTTATGGCTACACCTTC
16 few TRBJ2-4 TRBV19 . CASSIDSTGPKNIQYF TGTGCCAGTAGTATAGACTCTACAGGACCCAAAAACATTCAGTACTTC